The 25 T cell receptor beta chains below all came from one sample that was sequenced in a study of blood T cell repertoires in COVID-19. Some clones are missing from TCRdb's copy, which holds only in-frame ones; the method was immunoSEQ multiplex PCR. The table lists roughly 65,000 clones, 70% to 90% of them singletons. Sequencing was carried out using peripheral blood. These receptors all come from a man aged 45-65 years with acute or convalescent COVID-19.

In this sample, this clone turned up once. The genes are TRBV6-5 and TRBJ2-7, with 7 bases identical to TRBD1. The germline V gene encodes CDR1 MNHEY and CDR2 SVGAGI. The CDR3 extends over 14 amino acids. V lost 2 bases and J lost 0; bases outside the gene matches: 1. DNA for the CDR3: TGTGCCAGCAGTTACGACAGGGCCTCCTACGAGCAGTACTTC. Protein product: CASSYDRASYEQYF.

The chain recombines TRBV27 with TRBJ1-4; 9 bases align to TRBD1. J lost 5 bases, V lost 5 bases, and 3 bases had no gene match. This CDR3 comprises 14 residues. Looked up from germline, CDR1 is MNHEY and CDR2 is SMNVEV (reference sequence). DNA for the CDR3: TGTGCCAGCAGTCGGGACAGGGAAAATGAAAAACTGTTTTTT. Its protein is CASSRDRENEKLFF. Drawing the rest from reference TRBV27 and TRBJ1-4, the complete variable domain is EAQVTQNPRYLITVTGKKLTVTCSQNMNHEYMSWYRQDPGLGLRQIYYSMNVEVTDKGDVPEGYKVSRKEKRNFPLILESPSPNQTSLYFCASSRDRENEKLFFGSGTQLSVL.

CDR3 amino acids: CASSLGQYSEKLFF. CDR3 in DNA: TGTGCCAGCAGCTTGGGACAGTACTCTGAAAAACTGTTTTTT. The chain couples TRBV7-9 to TRBJ1-4, with 7 bases aligning to TRBD1. CDR1 SEHNR and CDR2 FQNEAQ come from the germline V gene (reference sequence). V trimming: 3 bases; J trimming: 7 bases; junction bases outside the gene matches: 5. The CDR3 totals 14 residues.

The chain carries TRBV14 and TRBJ1-3; 10 bases fit TRBD1. This CDR3 has 16 residues. Germline lookup yields CDR1 SGHDN and CDR2 FVKESK. The V and J ends lost 4 bases and 4 bases, in that order; junction bases with no gene match: 7. The CDR3 spells CASSPLGQGKGNTIYF. CDR3 DNA sequence: TGTGCCAGCAGCCCCTTGGGACAGGGGAAGGGAAACACCATATATTTT.

This chain joins TRBV12-3 or TRBV12-4 and TRBJ1-4; perhaps TRBD1 as D (5 bases). The V gene lost 8 bases and the J gene lost 12 bases, with 13 bases spanning the gap. The CDR3 consists of 11 residues. The DNA of the CDR3 is TGTGCCAGCCGTCTTCGGGGGGAACTGTTTTTT. It codes for CASRLRGELFF.

This chain uses TRBV15 with TRBJ2-2; a weak D match, TRBD2 (5 bases). Germline CDR1 and CDR2: LNHNV and YYDKDF (reference sequence). V lost 6 bases, J lost 0 bases, and 14 bases lay in between. The CDR3 spans 16 residues. The CDR3 bases are TGTGCCACCAGACGCGTAGGACTCCCGAACACCGGGGAGCTGTTTTTT. Translated: CATRRVGLPNTGELFF.

The J gene is TRBJ2-7, the V gene TRBV10-3, with a possible D match to TRBD2 (6 bases). V gave up 5 bases and J gave up 2 bases, with 10 bases separating them. CDR3 size: 13 residues. CDR1 is ENHRY, CDR2 SYGVKD, per germline. The CDR3 nucleotides read TGTGCCATCAGTCGGGAGACGACCTACGAGCAGTACTTC. Protein sequence: CAISRETTYEQYF.

J is TRBJ1-5 and V is TRBV6-6; tentatively, D is TRBD1 (5 bases). The CDR3 is 14 amino acids. Trimming cost V 6 bases and J 3 bases, with 12 bases left between them. Per the germline V gene, CDR1 is MNHNY and CDR2 is SVGAGI (reference sequence). The CDR3 bases are TGTGCCAGCAGCCAAGGACACAACAATCAGCCCCAGCATTTT. It yields the protein CASSQGHNNQPQHF.

The chain combines TRBV6-5 with TRBJ2-3; D is uncertain. The CDR3 extends over 12 amino acids. Germline CDR1 is MNHEY and CDR2 is SVGAGI. Deletions cut 6 bases from V and 9 bases from J, with 13 bases between. CDR3 loop: CASSPGMSTQYF. CDR3 DNA sequence: TGTGCCAGCAGCCCCGGTATGTCCACGCAGTATTTT.

The rearrangement uses TRBV4-1 and TRBJ1-1; 11 bases are shared with TRBD1. Germline values: CDR1 MGHRA, CDR2 YSYEKL. The CDR3 is made up of 14 amino acids. The J segment lost 11 bases and the V segment lost 0 bases, leaving 5 bases of the junction unmatched. The chain's CDR3 is CASSQDPGQGGAFF. The CDR3 coding sequence is TGCGCCAGCAGCCAAGACCCGGGACAGGGGGGGGCTTTCTTT.

The DNA of the CDR3 is TGTGCCAGCAGCCCCTGGGACAGGCGAAACTCTGGAAACACCATATATTTT. It is translated as CASSPWDRRNSGNTIYF. The chain has TRBV11-2 and TRBJ1-3, with 8 bases lining up with TRBD1. Looked up from germline, CDR1 is SGHAT and CDR2 is FQNNGV. The CDR3 is made up of 17 amino acids. J lost 0 bases, V lost 5 bases, and 9 bases had no gene match.

The chain employs TRBV28 and TRBJ1-4; unclear D gene. The germline gives CDR1 MDHEN, CDR2 SYDVKM. V was shortened by 5 bases and J by 3 bases, with 13 bases between the two germline ends. CDR3 size: 15 residues. The CDR3 loop reads CASSTVPRANEKLFF. The DNA for the CDR3 is TGTGCCAGCAGTACTGTCCCGCGGGCTAATGAAAAACTGTTTTTT.

The gene calls are TRBV5-1 and TRBJ2-2; D may be TRBD1 (6 bases). The V end was cut by 4 bases, the J end by 1 base, with 11 bases between. This CDR3 comprises 15 residues. Germline lookup yields CDR1 SGHRS and CDR2 YFSETQ. CDR3 amino acids: CASSRGHRNTGELFF. Here the CDR3 DNA reads TGCGCCAGCAGCCGGGGACACCGGAACACCGGGGAGCTGTTTTTT.

The chain employs TRBV5-4 and TRBJ1-2; no reliable D call. CDR3 length equals 15 residues. CDR1 and CDR2 (germline): SGHNT, YYREEE (reference sequence). V gave up 0 bases and J gave up 2 bases, with 11 bases separating them. The CDR3, as DNA: TGTGCCAGCAGCTTGGGGTCTGTGGAGAACTATGGCTACACCTTC. It yields the protein CASSLGSVENYGYTF.

The chain carries TRBV7-9 and TRBJ1-5, with D maybe TRBD1 (5 bases). This CDR3 contains 14 residues. Germline V CDR1 and CDR2: SEHNR, FQNEAQ (reference sequence). The V end lost 3 bases, the J end lost 6 bases, and 12 bases lay between the germline ends. The CDR3 region has the DNA TGTGCCAGCAGCTTTGGGGGAGGGGCTCAGCCCCAGCATTTT. Translation: CASSFGGGAQPQHF.

The chain combines TRBV5-5 with TRBJ1-1, with 7 nucleotides matching TRBD1. Germline values: CDR1 SGHKS, CDR2 YYEKEE (reference sequence). This CDR3 contains 13 residues. J was trimmed by 1 base and V by 4 bases; bases with no gene match: 1. In DNA, the CDR3 is TGTGCCAGCAGCCGACAGGGGAACACTGAAGCTTTCTTT. Protein: CASSRQGNTEAFF.

This chain joins TRBV5-8 and TRBJ1-2; possible D gene TRBD1, 6 bases. This CDR3 spans 13 amino acids. The germline CDR1 and CDR2 sequences are SGHTS and YDEGEE. Trimming took off 2 bases at V and 6 bases at J, with 11 bases between the two ends. The CDR3 loop reads CASSLVQGNGYTF. The CDR3 region has the DNA TGTGCCAGCAGCTTAGTACAGGGAAATGGCTACACCTTC.

This clone was counted only a few times. In the same sample, other DNA sequences code for this CDR3. The chain combines TRBV20-1 with TRBJ2-7, with 10 nucleotides matching TRBD2. The J segment lost 6 bases and the V segment lost 6 bases, leaving 2 bases of the junction unmatched. This CDR3 is 11 amino acids long. Germline CDR1 DFQATT, CDR2 SNEGSKA (reference sequence). The CDR3 bases are TGCAGTGCGACTAGCGGGTTCGAGCAGTACTTC. As protein: CSATSGFEQYF.

The chain recombines TRBV12-3 or TRBV12-4 with TRBJ2-7, with D uncertain. Trimming removed 7 bases at V and 1 base at J, with 11 bases between. This CDR3 spans 13 amino acids. CDR3 bases: TGTGCCAGCAAGCGCCTCGGGTCCTACGAGCAGTACTTC. This gives the protein CASKRLGSYEQYF.

V is TRBV4-1 and J is TRBJ2-7; D unresolved. The CDR3 totals 13 residues. CDR1 MGHRA and CDR2 YSYEKL come from the germline V gene. Trimming took off 1 base at V and 2 bases at J, with 6 bases between the two ends. CDR3 in amino acids: CASSQGVAYEQYF. CDR3 DNA: TGCGCCAGCAGCCAAGGAGTAGCCTACGAGCAGTACTTC.

The V gene is TRBV6-5, the J gene TRBJ1-2, with 7 bases lining up with TRBD1. Germline lookup yields CDR1 MNHEY and CDR2 SVGAGI. CDR3 length: 12 residues. V was clipped by 6 bases and J by 5 bases; unmatched bases: 3. Written as DNA, the CDR3 is TGTGCCAGCAGGAAGACAGGGTATGGCTACACCTTC. Translated: CASRKTGYGYTF.

The chain links TRBV30 to TRBJ1-3, with no clear D. The germline CDR1 and CDR2 sequences are GTSNPN and SVGIG (reference sequence). This CDR3 comprises 11 residues. The ends were cut back, 7 bases at V and 4 bases at J, with 8 bases in the middle. The CDR3 protein is CASLRGNTIYF. CDR3 DNA sequence: TGTGCCTCGTTGAGAGGAAACACCATATATTTT.

V usage is TRBV11-2 and J usage is TRBJ2-7; 14 bases align to TRBD2. The CDR3 is made up of 15 amino acids. Germline V gene data show CDR1 as SGHAT and CDR2 as FQNNGV. The junction had 3 bases not matched to a gene; V was cut back by 4 bases and J by 4 bases. The CDR3 coding sequence is TGTGCCAGCAGCTCGGGACTAGCGGGGGTTTACGAGCAGTACTTC. Amino acid sequence: CASSSGLAGVYEQYF. The full variable domain, its missing parts supplied by reference TRBV11-2 and TRBJ2-7, is EAGVAQSPRYKIIEKRQSVAFWCNPISGHATLYWYQQILGQGPKLLIQFQNNGVVDDSQLPKDRFSAERLKGVDSTLKIQPAKLEDSAVYLCASSSGLAGVYEQYFGPGTRLTVT.

The rearrangement links TRBV5-8 to TRBJ1-5; unclear D gene. The CDR3 loop spans 14 amino acids. Germline V CDR1 and CDR2: SGHTS, YDEGEE. CDR3 bases: TGTGCACGGAGGATTACGACTAGCAATCAGCCCCAGCATTTT. Translation gives CARRITTSNQPQHF.

The V and J genes are TRBV6-5 and TRBJ2-3; 7 bases are shared with TRBD1. Losses at the gene ends were 6 bases for V and 7 bases for J; bases not matched to a gene: 13. CDR3 length: 15 amino acids. Germline CDR1 and CDR2: MNHEY and SVGAGI. CDR3: CASRKGQRRINTQYF. The CDR3 nucleotides read TGTGCCAGCAGGAAGGGACAGCGGAGAATTAATACGCAGTATTTT.